The source of this TCR beta chain is a study of identical twins. Study outcomes and limitations: The more abundant beta clonotypes in cord blood had fewer insertions, and memory repertoires did not show this.

A remark on this clonotype: The antigen remains unidentified.

CDR3 length equals 14 residues. After removal of 8 bases from V and 5 bases from J, the junction contained 10 bases not matched to a gene. One entry per CDR3 protein, called by TCRdb with MiXCR from the 5' RACE reads. The sample lists fewer than 500,000 distinct CDR3 sequences, 14% occurring once. The data also belong to a second study, concerning yellow fever vaccine responses in identical twins. That paper adds: After vaccination, twins' T cell response reportedly seemed partly convergent, partly personalized.

V gene TRBV12-3 or TRBV12-4 combines with J gene TRBJ1-1, with 8 positions matching TRBD1. This TCR was sampled from a woman between 18 and 29 years old in good health. Sequenced material: CD4+ T cells sorted from blood. The CDR3 loop is CASDTPGGQTEAFF. The CDR3 coding sequence is TGTGCCAGCGATACCCCAGGGGGCCAAACTGAAGCTTTCTTT.